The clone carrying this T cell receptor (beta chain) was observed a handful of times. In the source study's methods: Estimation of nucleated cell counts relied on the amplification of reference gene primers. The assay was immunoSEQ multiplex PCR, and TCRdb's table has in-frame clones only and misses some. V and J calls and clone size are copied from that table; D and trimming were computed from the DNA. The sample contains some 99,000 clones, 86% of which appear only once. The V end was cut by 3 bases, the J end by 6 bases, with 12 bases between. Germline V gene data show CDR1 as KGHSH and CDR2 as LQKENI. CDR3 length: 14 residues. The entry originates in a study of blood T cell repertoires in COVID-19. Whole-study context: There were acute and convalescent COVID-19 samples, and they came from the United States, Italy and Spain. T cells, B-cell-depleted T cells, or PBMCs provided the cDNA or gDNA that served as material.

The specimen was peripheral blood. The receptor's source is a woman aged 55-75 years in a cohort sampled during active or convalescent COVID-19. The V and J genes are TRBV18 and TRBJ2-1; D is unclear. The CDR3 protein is CASSPFTDSNEQFF. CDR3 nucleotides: TGTGCCAGCTCACCGTTCACAGATTCCAATGAGCAGTTCTTC.